This TCR beta chain is drawn from a study of blood T cell repertoires in COVID-19. The V and J ends lost 5 bases and 5 bases, in that order; junction bases with no gene match: 2. The CDR3 length is 12 residues. Germline assignment: CDR1 SGHNT and CDR2 YENEEA. The protocol was immunoSEQ multiplex PCR, while the TCRdb copy is restricted to in-frame clones and leaves out a portion. The table has roughly 70,000 clones, under 90% seen once. The sequence came from a man aged 60 to 75 with acute or convalescent COVID-19. The sequenced sample was peripheral blood. The chain combines TRBV11-3 with TRBJ2-7; 8 bases are shared with TRBD2. CDR3 loop: CASSGLAHEQYF. The DNA of the CDR3 is TGTGCCAGCAGCGGACTAGCCCACGAGCAGTACTTC.